These 21 T cell receptor beta chains originate from one sample sequenced in a study of blood T cell repertoires in COVID-19. Profiled with immunoSEQ multiplex PCR; TCRdb holds only in-frame clones, not every one. Here the sample spans 64,000 or so clones, about 86% being singletons. Input material: peripheral blood. Every receptor here comes from a middle-aged man with acute or convalescent COVID-19.

The chain joins TRBV5-6 to TRBJ2-4; D is unresolved. Between the trimmed V and J ends, which lost 0 bases and 0 bases, there was a span of 4 bases. The CDR3 has 14 amino acids. Germline V gives CDR1 SGHDT, CDR2 YYEEEE. The CDR3 sequence is CASSLGVAKNIQYF. CDR3 DNA sequence: TGTGCCAGCAGCTTGGGAGTAGCCAAAAACATTCAGTACTTC.

This chain uses TRBV15 with TRBJ1-4; perhaps TRBD1 as D (5 bases). The CDR3 length is 15 residues. Germline values: CDR1 LNHNV, CDR2 YYDKDF (reference sequence). V lost 1 base, J lost 7 bases, and 13 bases lay in between. Here the CDR3 DNA reads TGTGCCACCAGCAGAGCATGGCAGGGTGTTGAAAAACTGTTTTTT. As protein: CATSRAWQGVEKLFF.

Here the CDR3 DNA reads TGCAGCGTCGGTTCTGGAAACACCATATATTTT. Its translation: CSVGSGNTIYF. This chain links TRBV29-1 with TRBJ1-3; D call uncertain. The V end lost 6 bases, the J end lost 1 base, and 4 bases lay between the germline ends. Germline assignment: CDR1 SQVTM and CDR2 ANQGSEA. This CDR3 region has 11 residues.

CDR3 amino acids: CASRGIGTGYGYTF. Written as DNA, the CDR3 is TGTGCCAGTAGAGGGATCGGGACAGGCTATGGCTACACCTTC. The V call is TRBV19, the J call TRBJ1-2; 8 bases agree with TRBD1. Per germline, CDR1 LNHDA and CDR2 SQIVND (reference sequence). The junction had 7 bases not matched to a gene; V was cut back by 6 bases and J by 4 bases. This CDR3 is built from 14 residues.

The rearrangement joins TRBV7-9 to TRBJ2-1, with 9 bases that match TRBD2. Germline trimming cut 1 base from V and 6 bases from J; bases unmatched to any gene: 7. Germline V gene sequence: CDR1 SEHNR, CDR2 FQNEAQ (reference sequence). This CDR3 is 16 amino acids long. In DNA form, the CDR3 reads TGTGCCAGCAGCTTAGGGAGCGGGGGGTTCCTCAATGAGCAGTTCTTC. Protein: CASSLGSGGFLNEQFF.

J is TRBJ2-2 and V is TRBV2; 9 bases fit TRBD1. The trim removed 9 bases at V and 0 bases at J, leaving 8 bases unmatched. The CDR3 covers 16 residues. Germline lookup yields CDR1 SNHLY and CDR2 FYNNEI. The CDR3 loop reads CARAQGADPNTGELFF. The CDR3, as DNA: TGTGCCAGAGCACAGGGGGCGGACCCGAACACCGGGGAGCTGTTTTTT.

The CDR3 loop is CATSGARGYSLSGYTF. CDR3 nucleotides: TGTGCCACCAGTGGCGCCAGGGGCTATTCCCTATCTGGCTACACCTTC. This chain connects TRBV24-1 to TRBJ1-2, with a possible D match to TRBD1 (6 bases). The CDR3 sequence is 16 residues long. Germline lookup yields CDR1 KGHDR and CDR2 SFDVKD. Trimming cost V 5 bases and J 7 bases, with 22 bases left between them.

In its sample, this clone was seen a few times. The chain employs TRBV6-5 and TRBJ2-7, with 10 bases identical to TRBD1. The CDR3 covers 14 residues. The germline gives CDR1 MNHEY, CDR2 SVGAGI. V shed 7 bases and J 3 bases; nucleotides not matched to a gene: 6. DNA of the CDR3: TGTGCCAGCACCCGGGACAGGGGTCACTACGAGCAGTACTTC. It specifies CASTRDRGHYEQYF.

This clone was observed once. The genes are TRBV4-2 and TRBJ1-3, with D perhaps TRBD1 (6 bases). The CDR3 loop spans 19 amino acids. V lost 4 bases to trimming and J lost 0 bases, with 22 bases between them. Germline V CDR1 and CDR2: LGHNA, YNFKEQ. CDR3 in amino acids: CASSPDVAGATLSGNTIYF. CDR3 in DNA: TGTGCCAGCAGCCCGGACGTGGCAGGGGCCACCCTCTCTGGAAACACCATATATTTT.

The chain combines TRBV5-1 with TRBJ1-4; a possible D gene is TRBD1 (6 bases). The CDR3 runs to 16 residues. V dropped 4 bases and J dropped 0 bases, with 13 bases sitting between them. The V gene's germline CDR1 is SGHRS and CDR2 YFSETQ. The CDR3 nucleotides read TGCGCCAGCAGCGCCCGGGGGGGCGCAACTAATGAAAAACTGTTTTTT. Protein product: CASSARGGATNEKLFF.

This chain connects TRBV25-1 to TRBJ1-1; no definite D call. The CDR3 runs to 13 residues. Trimming cost V 4 bases and J 12 bases, with 18 bases left between them. Germline CDR1 is MGHDK and CDR2 is SYGVNS. CDR3 loop: CASSANLAKETFF. CDR3 bases: TGTGCCAGCAGTGCGAATTTGGCAAAAGAAACTTTCTTT.

V and J are TRBV12-5 and TRBJ2-5; D unresolved. Trimming left V 0 bases short and J 5 bases short, with 4 bases between. The CDR3 extends over 12 amino acids. Germline V gene sequence: CDR1 LGHNT, CDR2 FRNRAP. The CDR3 reads CASGLVRETQYF. CDR3 coding DNA: TGTGCTAGTGGTTTGGTACGGGAGACCCAGTACTTC.

The J gene is TRBJ1-2, the V gene TRBV5-4, with D maybe TRBD1 (5 bases). Per the germline V gene, CDR1 is SGHNT and CDR2 is YYREEE (reference sequence). V was clipped by 4 bases and J by 8 bases, with 12 bases between them. The CDR3 totals 12 residues. CDR3: CASSPLGLGYTF. As DNA, the CDR3 is TGTGCCAGCAGCCCTTTGGGGCTCGGCTACACCTTC.

V gene TRBV7-3 combines with J gene TRBJ1-6, with D maybe TRBD1 (5 bases). The V gene lost 5 bases and the J gene lost 9 bases, with 11 bases spanning the gap. Germline CDR1 is SGHTA and CDR2 is FQGTGA. This CDR3 contains 13 residues. CDR3 region: CASSLGGGSPLHF. The DNA of the CDR3 is TGTGCCAGCAGCCTGGGGGGGGGTTCACCCCTCCACTTT.

The chain uses TRBV9 and TRBJ1-3; no definite D call. CDR3 length: 14 amino acids. Looked up from germline, CDR1 is SGDLS and CDR2 is YYNGEE. The V end lost 2 bases, the J end lost 0 bases, and 6 bases lay between the germline ends. The CDR3 spells CASSVGNSGNTIYF. CDR3 DNA sequence: TGTGCCAGCAGCGTCGGGAACTCTGGAAACACCATATATTTT.

This clone has only a few counts. J is TRBJ1-1 and V is TRBV10-3; 9 bases agree with TRBD1. This CDR3 has 13 residues. Germline V gene lookup returns CDR1 ENHRY and CDR2 SYGVKD. The trim removed 6 bases at V and 6 bases at J, leaving 5 bases unmatched. The CDR3 protein is CAIRGTGYSEAFF. The CDR3 DNA reads as TGTGCCATCAGAGGGACAGGGTACTCTGAAGCTTTCTTT.

V gene TRBV29-1 combines with J gene TRBJ1-5, with 8 bases identical to TRBD1. CDR1 is SQVTM and CDR2 is ANQGSEA in the germline V gene. V trimming: 6 bases; J trimming: 0 bases; junction bases outside the gene matches: 4. The CDR3 consists of 14 residues. The CDR3 loop reads CSVGQGNSNQPQHF. CDR3 DNA sequence: TGCAGCGTCGGACAGGGAAATAGCAATCAGCCCCAGCATTTT.

This clone was seen a few times. The chain employs TRBV7-9 and TRBJ1-1; TRBD1 matches 8 bases. With 1 base clipped from V and 5 bases from J, the junction kept 9 bases outside the gene matches. CDR3 length: 16 amino acids. The germline CDR1 and CDR2 sequences are SEHNR and FQNEAQ (reference sequence). The CDR3 nucleotides are TGTGCCAGCAGCTTAGAGCCCGGACAGGGAGGGACTGAAGCTTTCTTT. Its protein product is CASSLEPGQGGTEAFF.

The genes are TRBV7-2 and TRBJ1-3; TRBD1 matches at 7 bases. The V and J ends lost 1 base and 7 bases, in that order; junction bases with no gene match: 7. The CDR3 is 15 amino acids. CDR1 and CDR2 from the germline V gene are SGHTA and FQGNSA. DNA for the CDR3: TGTGCCAGCAGCTTAGTCGGGACAGTGCACAACACCATATATTTT. Amino acids: CASSLVGTVHNTIYF.

The CDR3, as DNA: TGCGCCAGCAGCTTGGACAGGGGGGAGACCCAGTACTTC. As protein: CASSLDRGETQYF. J is TRBJ2-5 and V is TRBV5-1; 8 bases are shared with TRBD1. CDR3 length: 13 residues. The junction had 0 bases not matched to a gene; V was cut back by 0 bases and J by 5 bases. The germline V gene encodes CDR1 SGHRS and CDR2 YFSETQ.

The chain combines TRBV2 with TRBJ1-2, with 9 positions matching TRBD1. Trimming took 6 bases from V and 3 from J; bases not matched to a gene: 14. The CDR3 runs to 17 residues. CDR1 is SNHLY and CDR2 is FYNNEI in the germline V gene. The CDR3 nucleotides are TGTGCCAGCAGATTACAGGGGGCGTCTTTTATGGACTATGGCTACACCTTC. Protein: CASRLQGASFMDYGYTF.